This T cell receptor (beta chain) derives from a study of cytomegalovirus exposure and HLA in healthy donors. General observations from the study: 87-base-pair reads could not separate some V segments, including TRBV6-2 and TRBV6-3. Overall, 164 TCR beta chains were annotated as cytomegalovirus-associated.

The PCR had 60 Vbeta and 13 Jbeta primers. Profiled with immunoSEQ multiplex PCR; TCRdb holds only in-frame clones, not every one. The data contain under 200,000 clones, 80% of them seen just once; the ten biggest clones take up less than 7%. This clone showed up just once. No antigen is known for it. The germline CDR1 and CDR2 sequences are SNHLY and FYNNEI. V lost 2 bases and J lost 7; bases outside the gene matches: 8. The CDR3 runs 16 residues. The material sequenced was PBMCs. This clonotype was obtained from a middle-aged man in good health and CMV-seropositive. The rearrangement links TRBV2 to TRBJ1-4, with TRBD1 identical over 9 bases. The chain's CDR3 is CASSETSGTGSEKLFF. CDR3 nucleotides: TGTGCCAGCAGTGAAACGTCCGGGACAGGGAGTGAAAAACTGTTTTTT.